The sequence of this TCR beta chain was determined in a study of T cell responses to AZD1222 COVID-19 vaccine. Study conclusions and caveats: Elevations in Spike-specific TCR breadth and depth followed administration of two AZD1222 doses.

Germline V CDR1 and CDR2: SGHDN, FVKESK. The ends lost 2 bases at V and 6 bases at J; junction bases unmatched: 10. The CDR3 is 16 amino acids. Remarks on this clone: Its target is unknown.

Produced via immunoSEQ multiplex PCR; TCRdb's table is partial and in-frame only. This table has 150,000 to 250,000 clones, roughly 90% appearing once. This TCR was recovered from an adult who received the AZD1222 COVID-19 vaccine. This chain joins TRBV14 and TRBJ2-1; 7 bases align to TRBD2. This specimen was peripheral blood, taken 28 days after the second AZD1222 dose. DNA for the CDR3: TGTGCCAGCAGCCAATTGGCGGGAGTAGGCGGCAATGAGCAGTTCTTC. Translating gives CASSQLAGVGGNEQFF.